These T cell receptor beta chains were read from a single sample in a study of CD8 T cells in Susac syndrome. TCRdb analysed the immunoSEQ multiplex PCR reads with MiXCR anew, one entry per CDR3 protein. The table has around 170,000 distinct CDR3 sequences, approximately 94% seen once; the top ten hold roughly 0.12%. The sample taken for sequencing was CD4+ T cells from PBMCs. The receptors were sampled from a human donor with Susac syndrome. CDR3s include the opening cysteine and the closing phenylalanine or tryptophan. The D gene is left open where the match is weak. Expanded clones are given a class, and other clones once, few, many or no size at all.

V: TRBV7-9
length: 13
size: NA
J: TRBJ2-4
D: NA
DNA: TGTGCCTGGTCGGGGGAGGCCAAAAACATTCAGTACTTC
CDR3: CAWSGEAKNIQYF

V: TRBV24-1
length: 13
size: NA
J: TRBJ2-5
D: TRBD1
DNA: TGTGCCACCAGTCAGGGGGCCCAAGAGACCCAGTACTTC
CDR3: CATSQGAQETQYF

V: TRBV12-3/TRBV12-4
length: 14
size: NA
J: TRBJ2-7
D: TRBD1
DNA: TGTGCCAGCAGCTCCGGGGACAGATCCTACGAGCAGTACTTC
CDR3: CASSSGDRSYEQYF

V: TRBV7-2
length: 15
size: NA
J: TRBJ1-5
D: TRBD1
DNA: TGTGCCAGCAGCTGGGGGGACAGGGTACAGCAGCCCCAGCATTTT
CDR3: CASSWGDRVQQPQHF

V: TRBV5-4
length: 14
size: NA
J: TRBJ2-3
D: TRBD2
DNA: TGTGCCAGCAGCCCCGGACTAGGCACAGATACGCAGTATTTT
CDR3: CASSPGLGTDTQYF

V: TRBV20-1
length: 12
size: NA
J: TRBJ1-2
D: NA
DNA: TGCAGTGCTAGGACCCTTAACTATGGCTACACCTTC
CDR3: CSARTLNYGYTF

V: TRBV25-1
length: 14
size: once
J: TRBJ2-7
D: TRBD1
DNA: TGTGCCAGCAGGGACCAGGGGGCTAGCTACGAGCAGTACTTC
CDR3: CASRDQGASYEQYF

V: TRBV3-1
length: 16
size: NA
J: TRBJ2-1
D: NA
DNA: TGTGCCAGCAGCGTAGACCCAAACCCCCGGGACAATGAGCAGTTCTTC
CDR3: CASSVDPNPRDNEQFF

V: TRBV5-4
length: 16
size: NA
J: TRBJ2-1
D: TRBD2
DNA: TGTGCCAGCAGCCCCCGATCGGGGCTGGGGGGGAATGAGCAGTTCTTC
CDR3: CASSPRSGLGGNEQFF

V: TRBV6-1
length: 14
size: NA
J: TRBJ2-2
D: NA
DNA: TGTGCCAGCAGTGACCTTCCAGGCACCGGGGAGCTGTTTTTT
CDR3: CASSDLPGTGELFF

V: TRBV5-4
length: 16
size: NA
J: TRBJ2-5
D: TRBD1
DNA: TGTGCCAGCAGCAAAGATCACAGGGGGCAGGCGGAGACCCAGTACTTC
CDR3: CASSKDHRGQAETQYF

V: TRBV20-1
length: 15
size: few
J: TRBJ2-7
D: TRBD1
DNA: TGCAGTGCTAGAGATCCTCGGCAGGGGGCAGGGGAGCAGTACTTC
CDR3: CSARDPRQGAGEQYF

V: TRBV5-6
length: 15
size: NA
J: TRBJ2-5
D: TRBD2
DNA: TGTGCCAGCAGCTTGAGAGTAGCGGGGGCTGAGACCCAGTACTTC
CDR3: CASSLRVAGAETQYF

V: TRBV20-1
length: 12
size: NA
J: TRBJ2-5
D: NA
DNA: TGCAGTGCTGGTAGGGACATCGAGACCCAGTACTTC
CDR3: CSAGRDIETQYF

V: TRBV30
length: 13
size: once
J: TRBJ2-6
D: NA
DNA: TGTGCCTGGGCTCGGGCTGGGGCCAACGTCCTGACTTTC
CDR3: CAWARAGANVLTF

V: TRBV3-1
length: 14
size: NA
J: TRBJ2-7
D: NA
DNA: TGTGCCAGCAGCCAAGTGGAAGCCTCCTACGAGCAGTACTTC
CDR3: CASSQVEASYEQYF

V: TRBV3-1
length: 15
size: NA
J: TRBJ1-3
D: NA
DNA: TGTGCCAGCAGCGATCTCGACGTCTCTGGAAACACCATATATTTT
CDR3: CASSDLDVSGNTIYF

V: TRBV30
length: 15
size: NA
J: TRBJ2-3
D: TRBD2
DNA: TGTGCCTGGAGCTCGGGAGCGGGGGGAGCAGATACGCAGTATTTT
CDR3: CAWSSGAGGADTQYF

V: TRBV9
length: 14
size: few
J: TRBJ2-5
D: NA
DNA: TGTGCCAGCAGCTTGGGACCGCCAGAAGAGACCCAGTACTTC
CDR3: CASSLGPPEETQYF

V: TRBV25-1
length: 13
size: NA
J: TRBJ2-7
D: NA
DNA: TGTGCCAGCAGTGAGTCACAGGGAGGCGAGCAGTACTTC
CDR3: CASSESQGGEQYF

V: TRBV5-1
length: 17
size: NA
J: TRBJ2-5
D: TRBD2
DNA: TGCGCCAGCAGCATTCTATTTAGCGGGGGGATGGTGGAGACCCAGTACTTC
CDR3: CASSILFSGGMVETQYF

V: TRBV6-5
length: 13
size: NA
J: TRBJ2-3
D: TRBD2
DNA: TGTGCCAGCAGGCGGACTAGCTCAGATACGCAGTATTTT
CDR3: CASRRTSSDTQYF

V: TRBV20-1
length: 16
size: NA
J: TRBJ1-6
D: NA
DNA: TGCAGTGCTAGAGATCGGGGGGAAATGGACGATTCACCCCTCCACTTT
CDR3: CSARDRGEMDDSPLHF

V: TRBV5-1
length: 14
size: NA
J: TRBJ1-4
D: NA
DNA: TGCGCCAGCAGCTTGGACGGCAGTAATGAAAAACTGTTTTTT
CDR3: CASSLDGSNEKLFF

V: TRBV5-1
length: 13
size: NA
J: TRBJ2-7
D: TRBD1
DNA: TGCGCCAGCGGGACAGGGAGCTCCTACGAGCAGTACTTC
CDR3: CASGTGSSYEQYF

V: TRBV6-6
length: 13
size: NA
J: TRBJ1-6
D: NA
DNA: TGTGCCAGCAGTTACACCGATCCGTCGCCCCTCCACTTT
CDR3: CASSYTDPSPLHF

V: TRBV19
length: 14
size: NA
J: TRBJ1-2
D: TRBD1
DNA: TGTGCCAGTAGTCTCAGGGGGGATGAGGATGGCTACACCTTC
CDR3: CASSLRGDEDGYTF

V: TRBV12-3/TRBV12-4
length: 13
size: NA
J: TRBJ1-2
D: NA
DNA: TGTGCCAGCAGACCGAAGGTCAGCTATGGCTACACCTTC
CDR3: CASRPKVSYGYTF

V: TRBV5-1
length: 15
size: few
J: TRBJ1-2
D: NA
DNA: TGCGCCAGCAGCTTGGGTCCGACGGGCAACTATGGCTACACCTTC
CDR3: CASSLGPTGNYGYTF

V: TRBV5-1
length: 12
size: NA
J: TRBJ2-1
D: NA
DNA: TGCGCCAGCCAGGCGTCTTACAATGAGCAGTTCTTC
CDR3: CASQASYNEQFF

V: TRBV20-1
length: 15
size: NA
J: TRBJ1-2
D: NA
DNA: TGCAGTGCTAGAGGGGCCCTCGGACGGAAGGATGGCTACACCTTC
CDR3: CSARGALGRKDGYTF

V: TRBV18
length: 13
size: once
J: TRBJ1-1
D: NA
DNA: TGTGCCAGCTCACCCCTCCGACAGGAAGAAGCTTTCTTT
CDR3: CASSPLRQEEAFF

V: TRBV5-1
length: 14
size: NA
J: TRBJ2-5
D: NA
DNA: TGCGCCAGCAGCGTTGACAGGTTCCAAGAGACCCAGTACTTC
CDR3: CASSVDRFQETQYF

V: TRBV7-2
length: 14
size: NA
J: TRBJ1-2
D: TRBD1
DNA: TGTGCCAGCAGTTCACCGGGACAGGGTTATGGCTACACCTTC
CDR3: CASSSPGQGYGYTF

V: TRBV18
length: 16
size: NA
J: TRBJ2-1
D: TRBD2
DNA: TGTGCCAGCTCATCCCTCGCTGCGGGGGGACACAATGAGCAGTTCTTC
CDR3: CASSSLAAGGHNEQFF

V: TRBV27
length: 15
size: NA
J: TRBJ2-3
D: NA
DNA: TGTGCCAGCACGGGGCGCAGGGACCTCACAGATACGCAGTATTTT
CDR3: CASTGRRDLTDTQYF

V: TRBV25-1
length: 13
size: NA
J: TRBJ1-1
D: NA
DNA: TGTGCCAGCAGTGATCCCGGGTTCACTGAAGCTTTCTTT
CDR3: CASSDPGFTEAFF

V: TRBV12-3/TRBV12-4
length: 14
size: NA
J: TRBJ1-2
D: TRBD1
DNA: TGTGCCAGCAGTTCCGGGAGACAGGGGAATGGCTACACCTTC
CDR3: CASSSGRQGNGYTF